These 21 T cell receptor beta chains were all obtained from the same sample, sequenced in a study of T cell repertoires in cytomegalovirus infection. TCRdb ran MiXCR on the reads and lists one entry per CDR3 protein. In the table there are around 71,000 distinct CDR3 sequences, about 20% of which are singletons. For these TCRs, the target antigens are not known. The input for sequencing was CD8+ T cells from cultured PBMCs, taken from culture after CMV antigen stimulation. The receptors shown here come from a human donor in good health (CMV status not recorded). Some clones in this sample may be carry-over from other donors' samples.

This clonotype was detected a few times. The genes are TRBV10-3 and TRBJ2-5, with D possibly being TRBD2 (5 bases). CDR3 length: 13 residues. V was cut by 2 bases and J by 4 bases, with 8 bases left in between. CDR1 and CDR2 (germline): ENHRY, SYGVKD. CDR3 bases: TGTGCCATCAGTGAGGCTAGCAGAGAGACCCAGTACTTC. Translated: CAISEASRETQYF.

This clonotype has only a few counts. This chain links TRBV7-9 with TRBJ1-1; D might be TRBD1 (5 bases). Trimming cost V 4 bases and J 5 bases, with 17 bases left between them. Germline loops: CDR1 SEHNR, CDR2 FQNEAQ (reference sequence). The CDR3 length is 15 residues. The CDR3 bases are TGTGCCAGCAGCTGGCTTGGGGCGGACGGGACTGAAGCTTTCTTT. It translates to CASSWLGADGTEAFF.

The V and J genes are TRBV6-1 and TRBJ1-1; D perhaps matches TRBD1 (6 bases). V lost 6 bases, J lost 1 base, and 12 bases lay in between. The CDR3 runs to 14 residues. Germline values: CDR1 MNHNS, CDR2 SASEGT. This chain's CDR3 is CASRETGSNTEAFF. The CDR3 DNA follows: TGTGCCAGCAGGGAAACAGGGTCGAACACTGAAGCTTTCTTT.

This chain joins TRBV12-3 or TRBV12-4 and TRBJ2-3; D unclear. This CDR3 is built from 13 residues. V was trimmed by 6 bases and J by 2 bases, leaving 9 bases between them. The DNA for the CDR3 is TGTGCCAGCAGCGAAACAGACACAGATACGCAGTATTTT. Protein product: CASSETDTDTQYF.

The chain couples TRBV7-2 to TRBJ1-1; a possible D gene is TRBD1 (5 bases). V was pared by 1 base and J by 1 base, with 7 bases between. Germline lookup yields CDR1 SGHTA and CDR2 FQGNSA. There are 14 residues in the CDR3. The CDR3 DNA sequence: TGTGCCAGCAGCTTAGTGGGGGGGAACACTGAAGCTTTCTTT. Protein sequence: CASSLVGGNTEAFF.

Only a few counts were recorded for this clonotype. In DNA, the CDR3 is TGTGCCAGCAGCTTAGTTCCTAGCGGTCCCCCGGGGGACATTCAGTACTTC. It specifies CASSLVPSGPPGDIQYF. The genes are TRBV11-2 and TRBJ2-4; 7 nucleotides line up with TRBD2. Trimming took 1 base from V and 8 from J; bases not matched to a gene: 14. This CDR3 has 17 amino acids. Germline V gene lookup returns CDR1 SGHAT and CDR2 FQNNGV. The full variable domain, completed using reference TRBV11-2 and TRBJ2-4, is EAGVAQSPRYKIIEKRQSVAFWCNPISGHATLYWYQQILGQGPKLLIQFQNNGVVDDSQLPKDRFSAERLKGVDSTLKIQPAKLEDSAVYLCASSLVPSGPPGDIQYFGAGTRLSVL.

The CDR3 coding sequence is TGTGCCAGCAGTTTGAGGGATGCAGATACGCAGTATTTT. This gives the protein CASSLRDADTQYF. The V gene is TRBV28, the J gene TRBJ2-3; a weak D match, TRBD2 (5 bases). The ends were cut back, 3 bases at V and 4 bases at J, with 8 bases in the middle. The V gene's germline CDR1 is MDHEN and CDR2 SYDVKM. This CDR3 has 13 residues. The whole variable domain, filled in from reference TRBV28 and TRBJ2-3, reads DVKVTQSSRYLVKRTGEKVFLECVQDMDHENMFWYRQDPGLGLRLIYFSYDVKMKEKGDIPEGYSVSREKKERFSLILESASTNQTSMYLCASSLRDADTQYFGPGTRLTVL.

The chain combines TRBV4-1 with TRBJ2-5; no firm D call. Deletions cut 3 bases from V and 1 base from J, with 15 bases between. This CDR3 has 16 residues. CDR1 MGHRA and CDR2 YSYEKL come from the germline V gene. Here the CDR3 reads CASSQGWAFTQETQYF. The CDR3 DNA sequence: TGCGCCAGCAGCCAGGGTTGGGCATTTACCCAAGAGACCCAGTACTTC.

This clonotype appeared a few times. The CDR3 nucleotides are TGTGCCAGTACAGGAGGGGTAGCAGATACGCAGTATTTT. It translates to CASTGGVADTQYF. This chain joins TRBV19 and TRBJ2-3, with D perhaps TRBD2 (6 bases). The germline V gene has CDR1 LNHDA and CDR2 SQIVND (reference sequence). The CDR3 consists of 13 residues. With 7 bases removed from V and 4 bases from J, the gap between germline ends came to 12 bases.

This chain's CDR3 is CASSLGVVLGAKTLHF. CDR3 coding DNA: TGTGCCAGCAGCTTAGGAGTGGTGCTCGGAGCAAAGACCCTCCACTTT. V and J are TRBV7-2 and TRBJ1-6; D gene ambiguous. Trimming pared 1 base from V and 14 bases from J, leaving 21 bases between. The CDR3 loop spans 16 amino acids. Germline V CDR1 and CDR2: SGHTA, FQGNSA.

The chain links TRBV7-9 to TRBJ2-5; either TRBD1 or TRBD2 may fit D (5 bases each). V was shortened by 3 bases and J by 5 bases, with 7 bases between the two germline ends. From germline, CDR1 is SEHNR and CDR2 FQNEAQ (reference sequence). The CDR3 length is 12 residues. This CDR3 is CASSLGTETQYF. The DNA of the CDR3 is TGTGCCAGCAGCTTGGGGACGGAGACCCAGTACTTC. Supplemented by reference TRBV7-9 and TRBJ2-5, the full variable domain reads DTGVSQNPRHKITKRGQNVTFRCDPISEHNRLYWYRQTLGQGPEFLTYFQNEAQLEKSRLLSDRFSAERPKGSFSTLEIQRTEQGDSAMYLCASSLGTETQYFGPGTRLLVL.

There are a few counts of this clonotype. The chain couples TRBV11-2 to TRBJ1-5; D gene ambiguous. Germline loops: CDR1 SGHAT, CDR2 FQNNGV. CDR3 length: 14 amino acids. Trimming took off 3 bases at V and 5 bases at J, with 11 bases between the two ends. CDR3 in DNA: TGTGCCAGCAGCTTGGGAGGCGGGGATCAGCCCCAGCATTTT. Protein product: CASSLGGGDQPQHF.

This clonotype was picked up a small number of times. The chain combines TRBV7-2 with TRBJ2-2; D remains unclear. Trimming left V 2 bases short and J 4 bases short, with 17 bases between. From germline, CDR1 is SGHTA and CDR2 FQGNSA. CDR3 length: 17 amino acids. The CDR3 nucleotides read TGTGCCAGCAGCTTACCTATCTATAGGGCTCTCACCGGGGAGCTGTTTTTT. This gives the protein CASSLPIYRALTGELFF.

J is TRBJ2-1 and V is TRBV4-1; 10 bases fit TRBD2. The germline V gene has CDR1 MGHRA and CDR2 YSYEKL. The CDR3 is 17 residues long. V was clipped by 3 bases and J by 2 bases; unmatched bases: 7. The CDR3 loop is CASSQNLLAGPYNEQFF. The CDR3 DNA reads as TGCGCCAGCAGCCAGAACTTACTAGCGGGGCCCTACAATGAGCAGTTCTTC.

Only a few counts were recorded for this clonotype. Germline is not matched at one junction end, which may reflect a read error. The chain joins TRBV4-1 to TRBJ2-2; 7 bases line up with TRBD1. Germline loops: CDR1 MGHRA, CDR2 YSYEKL. This CDR3 has 16 residues. The chain's CDR3 is CASSQDVDREIGELFF. The CDR3 region has the DNA TGCGCCAGCAGTCAAGATGTCGACAGGGAAATAGGGGAGCTGTTTTTT.

A few counts support this clonotype. The J gene is TRBJ1-1, the V gene TRBV7-2; D remains unclear. CDR1 and CDR2 (germline): SGHTA, FQGNSA. The CDR3 spans 14 residues. V lost 1 base, J lost 0 bases, and 6 bases lay in between. In nucleotides, the CDR3 is TGTGCCAGCAGCTTAGTGAAACTGAACACTGAAGCTTTCTTT. Its translation: CASSLVKLNTEAFF.

The sample holds a few counts of this clonotype. The CDR3 sequence: CASSLSPGGGELSSTDTQYF. In nucleotides, the CDR3 is TGTGCCAGCAGCTTATCCCCGGGAGGAGGAGAATTATCTAGCACAGATACGCAGTATTTT. The rearrangement joins TRBV7-2 to TRBJ2-3, with 7 bases fitting TRBD2. This CDR3 comprises 20 residues. Germline V gives CDR1 SGHTA, CDR2 FQGNSA. V trimming: 2 bases; J trimming: 0 bases; junction bases outside the gene matches: 17.

In its sample, this clonotype was seen many times. The chain is built from TRBV7-8 and TRBJ1-1, with TRBD1 as a possible D gene (5 bases). Germline V lookup: CDR1 SGHVS, CDR2 FQNEAQ. Trimming shortened V by 1 base and J by 0 bases, and 12 bases separated the two germline ends. There are 16 residues in the CDR3. The CDR3: CASSLEAGWMNTEAFF. CDR3 in DNA: TGTGCCAGCAGCTTAGAAGCAGGGTGGATGAACACTGAAGCTTTCTTT.

The chain recombines TRBV7-2 with TRBJ1-2, with D possibly TRBD1 on 6 matching bases. The CDR3 runs to 17 residues. The V end was cut by 5 bases, the J end by 4 bases, with 23 bases between. CDR1 is SGHTA, CDR2 FQGNSA, per germline. CDR3 amino acids: CASSPRKRGGPVYGYTF. The DNA of the CDR3 is TGTGCCAGCAGCCCACGAAAACGGGGGGGGCCTGTCTATGGCTACACCTTC.

The chain combines TRBV5-6 with TRBJ2-7; 7 nucleotides align to TRBD1. CDR1 and CDR2 from the germline V gene are SGHDT and YYEEEE. The J segment lost 4 bases and the V segment lost 2 bases, leaving 6 bases of the junction unmatched. The CDR3 length is 14 residues. The CDR3 DNA reads as TGTGCCAGCAGCTTCGGGACAGACAAATACGAGCAGTACTTC. Translated, it gives CASSFGTDKYEQYF.

This rearrangement joins TRBV6-1 to TRBJ1-3, with 8 bases fitting TRBD1. CDR1 and CDR2 from the germline V gene are MNHNS and SASEGT. Trimming removed 4 bases from V and 7 bases from J; junction bases left unmatched: 3. This CDR3 comprises 13 residues. The CDR3 loop is CASSAQGANTIYF. CDR3 DNA sequence: TGTGCCAGCAGTGCCCAGGGGGCCAACACCATATATTTT.